Given below is one TCR beta chain in context. Its antigen is currently unknown. This sample is drawn from a study of beta chain features in type 1 diabetes. Findings of the study overall: Among type 1 diabetes patients, VDJ junctions had fewer insertions and more deletions. Shortening that was moderate but significant affected the TCRB CDR3s of Type 1 diabetes patients in all four CD4+ subsets.

CDR3 length equals 13 residues. Germline lookup yields CDR1 MNHNS and CDR2 SASEGT. V was clipped by 8 bases and J by 1 base, with 9 bases between them. Expressed TCRB transcripts were sequenced because the isolated RNA had all been reverse transcribed beforehand. Sequencing used immunoSEQ multiplex PCR; TCRdb keeps in-frame clones, though not all of them. Among hundreds of thousands of clones listed, about a tenth were seen once. About 120 mL of blood, on average, came from one heparinised draw per donor. The chain uses TRBV6-1 and TRBJ1-5; D gene uncertain. The clonotype comes from a man aged 25 to 40 with type 1 diabetes. Sequencing was done on a sample of naive CD4+ T cells from blood. CDR3 in amino acids: CASRLLSNQPQHF. The CDR3 region has the DNA TGTGCCAGCCGTCTATTGAGCAATCAGCCCCAGCATTTT.